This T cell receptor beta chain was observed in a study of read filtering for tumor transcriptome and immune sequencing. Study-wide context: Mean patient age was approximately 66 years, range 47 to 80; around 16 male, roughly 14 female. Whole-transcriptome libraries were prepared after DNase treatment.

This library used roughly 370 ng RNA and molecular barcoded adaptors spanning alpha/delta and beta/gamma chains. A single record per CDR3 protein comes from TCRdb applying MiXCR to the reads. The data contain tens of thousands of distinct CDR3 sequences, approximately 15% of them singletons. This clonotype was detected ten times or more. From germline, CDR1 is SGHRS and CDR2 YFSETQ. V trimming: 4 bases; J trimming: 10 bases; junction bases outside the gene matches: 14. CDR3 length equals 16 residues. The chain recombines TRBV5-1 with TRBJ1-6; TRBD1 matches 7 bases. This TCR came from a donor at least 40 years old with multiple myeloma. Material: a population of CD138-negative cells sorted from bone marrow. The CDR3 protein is CASSPELTGWKSPLHF. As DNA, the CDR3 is TGCGCCAGCAGCCCAGAGCTGACAGGGTGGAAGTCACCCCTCCACTTT.